The 24 T cell receptor beta chains given below trace back to one sample, sequenced in a study of T-cell memory formation after mild COVID-19. TCRdb re-called the 5' RACE reads with MiXCR, one entry per CDR3 protein. Altogether 300,000 to 350,000 distinct CDR3 sequences are present, approximately 14% being singletons, with the ten largest covering 21%. The sequenced sample consisted of PBMCs or a T cell subset sorted from them (not recorded which). Receptors originate from a man aged 18 to 29 who had mild COVID-19 (a few samples of this study predate the infection). Cell type and time point are not known.

V is TRBV5-1 and J is TRBJ2-3; 8 bases line up with TRBD1. There are 16 residues in the CDR3. J lost 0 bases, V lost 4 bases, and 7 bases had no gene match. The V gene's germline CDR1 is SGHRS and CDR2 YFSETQ. The CDR3 nucleotides are TGCGCCAGCAGCATAGCCTACAGGGGGAGCACAGATACGCAGTATTTT. This codes for CASSIAYRGSTDTQYF.

This clonotype was observed a few times. The chain combines TRBV28 with TRBJ2-1, with 13 nucleotides matching TRBD2. In germline, CDR1 is MDHEN, CDR2 SYDVKM. The CDR3 spans 13 residues. The V and J ends lost 5 bases and 13 bases, in that order; junction bases with no gene match: 5. The CDR3 DNA follows: TGTGCCAGCAGTCCTCGACTAGCGGGGGGTCAGTTCTTC. Protein sequence: CASSPRLAGGQFF.

This clonotype has more than one count but fewer than ten. V and J are TRBV6-6 and TRBJ1-5, with D possibly TRBD1 on 5 matching bases. The length of the CDR3 is 14 residues. V shed 0 bases and J shed 4 bases, with 7 bases lying between them. CDR1 and CDR2 from the germline V gene are MNHNY and SVGAGI (reference sequence). CDR3 residues: CASSYSTANQPQHF. The CDR3 DNA sequence: TGTGCCAGCAGTTACTCGACAGCTAATCAGCCCCAGCATTTT.

This clonotype was recorded many times. This chain joins TRBV10-3 and TRBJ2-7; D gene ambiguous. The CDR3 is made up of 11 amino acids. The germline gives CDR1 ENHRY, CDR2 SYGVKD. Trimming removed 6 bases at V and 3 bases at J, with 6 bases between. CDR3 protein: CAIRDYYEQYF. In DNA form, the CDR3 reads TGTGCCATCAGGGATTACTACGAGCAGTACTTC.

V usage is TRBV4-1 and J usage is TRBJ1-4; D ambiguous. The length of the CDR3 is 14 residues. Germline V gives CDR1 MGHRA, CDR2 YSYEKL. V lost 8 bases, J lost 8 bases, and 18 bases lay in between. The CDR3 bases are TGCGCCAGCCGGGCGTTGGGGTTGGGGGAAAAACTGTTTTTT. It specifies CASRALGLGEKLFF.

This clonotype was counted ten times or more. This chain uses TRBV7-9 with TRBJ2-1; 11 nucleotides line up with TRBD2. Germline CDR1 and CDR2: SEHNR and FQNEAQ (reference sequence). The trim removed 2 bases at V and 0 bases at J, leaving 6 bases unmatched. The CDR3 spans 18 residues. CDR3 residues: CASSLQLAGAGSYNEQFF. CDR3 nucleotides: TGTGCCAGCAGCTTACAACTAGCGGGGGCCGGCTCCTACAATGAGCAGTTCTTC.

This chain links TRBV9 with TRBJ2-5, with 10 bases aligning to TRBD2. The CDR3 loop spans 18 amino acids. Per germline, CDR1 SGDLS and CDR2 YYNGEE. Losses at the gene ends were 4 bases for V and 5 bases for J; bases not matched to a gene: 17. The CDR3 here is CASSSRRTSGPQWETQYF. CDR3 bases: TGTGCCAGCAGCTCTCGTAGGACTAGCGGCCCGCAATGGGAGACCCAGTACTTC.

A few counts support this clonotype. CDR3 sequence (DNA): TGTGCCAGCAGTCGATACTCCACTGGTCCCGGCGACGAGCAGTACTTC. It is translated as CASSRYSTGPGDEQYF. This chain joins TRBV6-5 and TRBJ2-7; no firm D call. The CDR3 is 16 amino acids. The germline CDR1 and CDR2 sequences are MNHEY and SVGAGI. V was clipped by 5 bases and J by 5 bases, with 22 bases between them.

The table lists this clonotype with a few counts. This chain links TRBV4-2 with TRBJ2-1; perhaps TRBD1 as D (5 bases). Trimming removed 0 bases from V and 5 bases from J, with 8 bases in between. This CDR3 spans 14 amino acids. The V gene's germline CDR1 is LGHNA and CDR2 YNFKEQ. The CDR3 sequence: CASSQDWGDNEQFF. The DNA of the CDR3 is TGTGCCAGCAGCCAAGATTGGGGCGACAATGAGCAGTTCTTC.

This clonotype came up many times. This rearrangement joins TRBV12-3 or TRBV12-4 to TRBJ2-2, with D possibly being TRBD1 (6 bases). The CDR3 sequence is 14 residues long. The V gene lost 6 bases and the J gene lost 3 bases, with 11 bases spanning the gap. As DNA, the CDR3 is TGTGCCAGCAGGGAGACAGGAGACACCGGGGAGCTGTTTTTT. Its protein product is CASRETGDTGELFF.

The rearrangement uses TRBV5-1 and TRBJ2-3, with 8 positions matching TRBD2. Trimming at V came to 7 bases and at J to 2 bases, leaving 6 bases not matched to a gene. Per the germline V gene, CDR1 is SGHRS and CDR2 is YFSETQ. The CDR3 is made up of 14 amino acids. The CDR3 loop reads CASGAGEHTDTQYF. CDR3 sequence (DNA): TGCGCCAGCGGAGCGGGGGAGCACACAGATACGCAGTATTTT.

The CDR3 spells CASGRRAEHQETQYF. The CDR3, as DNA: TGTGCTAGTGGTCGAAGAGCGGAGCATCAAGAGACCCAGTACTTC. The chain recombines TRBV12-5 with TRBJ2-5; tentative D call: TRBD2 (5 bases). Trimming cost V 5 bases and J 2 bases, with 15 bases left between them. This CDR3 has 15 amino acids. The V gene's germline CDR1 is LGHNT and CDR2 FRNRAP.

The chain is built from TRBV6-2 or TRBV6-3 and TRBJ1-1; no firm D call. Per germline, CDR1 MNHEY and CDR2 SVGEGT. This CDR3 comprises 12 residues. V dropped 6 bases and J dropped 3 bases, with 8 bases sitting between them. DNA of the CDR3: TGTGCCAGCAGGCACCGGGACACTGAAGCTTTCTTT. Translating gives CASRHRDTEAFF.

V usage is TRBV18 and J usage is TRBJ1-6; D unclear. The ends were cut back, 0 bases at V and 0 bases at J, with 6 bases in the middle. Germline V gives CDR1 KGHSH, CDR2 LQKENI. This CDR3 contains 16 residues. The CDR3 nucleotides are TGTGCCAGCTCACCACCGTGGAGCTCCTATAATTCACCCCTCCACTTT. Encoded protein: CASSPPWSSYNSPLHF.

This clonotype was observed a few times. V and J are TRBV6-1 and TRBJ2-7, with a tentative D call TRBD2 (6 bases). This CDR3 has 16 amino acids. V shed 6 bases and J shed 0 bases, with 18 bases lying between them. CDR1 and CDR2 (germline): MNHNS, SASEGT. The CDR3 DNA reads TGTGCCAGCAGCACACGCGGCGGGACGAGCTCCTACGAGCAGTACTTC. This codes for CASSTRGGTSSYEQYF.

This clonotype was picked up a small number of times. The genes are TRBV7-6 and TRBJ2-1; 8 nucleotides agree with TRBD1. The V segment lost 7 bases and the J segment 0 bases; nucleotides outside the gene matches: 2. Germline lookup yields CDR1 SGHVS and CDR2 FNYEAQ. CDR3 length: 14 amino acids. CDR3 region: CASTTGGSYNEQFF. The DNA for the CDR3 is TGTGCCAGCACCACAGGGGGCTCCTACAATGAGCAGTTCTTC.

The chain has TRBV20-1 and TRBJ2-7, with a possible D match to TRBD2 (7 bases). Trimming removed 6 bases at V and 2 bases at J, with 17 bases between. The CDR3 is 14 amino acids. Germline V CDR1 and CDR2: DFQATT, SNEGSKA (reference sequence). CDR3 bases: TGCAGTGCGCCGACCGAGGGGGGGCCCTACGAGCAGTACTTC. This sequence encodes CSAPTEGGPYEQYF.

About this clonotype: A single base separates this from a much larger clone, so it may be a read error. The chain links TRBV7-2 to TRBJ1-5; 7 bases are shared with TRBD1. V was pared by 5 bases and J by 0 bases, with 1 base of the junction left unmatched. There are 14 residues in the CDR3. In germline, CDR1 is SGHTA, CDR2 FQGNSA. The CDR3 nucleotides are TGTGCCAGCAGCGACAGGGTTAGCAATCAGCCCCAGCATTTT. It encodes CASSDRVSNQPQHF.

This clonotype was detected ten times or more. This chain uses TRBV4-1 with TRBJ1-4; D perhaps matches TRBD1 (6 bases). V gave up 6 bases and J gave up 7 bases, with 15 bases separating them. CDR1 is MGHRA, CDR2 YSYEKL, per germline. The CDR3 runs 14 residues. The CDR3 region is CASRNTGKFEKLFF. In DNA form, the CDR3 reads TGCGCCAGCAGAAATACAGGGAAGTTTGAAAAACTGTTTTTT.

The chain uses TRBV4-1 and TRBJ1-5; D remains ambiguous. This CDR3 comprises 15 residues. V lost 5 bases and J 0 bases, leaving 11 bases between the germline ends. CDR1 and CDR2 from the germline V gene are MGHRA and YSYEKL. The CDR3 DNA reads TGCGCCAGCAGCTTACAGACCTATAGCAATCAGCCCCAGCATTTT. Residues: CASSLQTYSNQPQHF.

The chain uses TRBV3-1 and TRBJ2-1, with D tentatively TRBD1 or TRBD2 (5 bases each). Trimming removed 2 bases at V and 6 bases at J, with 17 bases between. Looked up from germline, CDR1 is LGHDT and CDR2 is YNNKEL (reference sequence). This CDR3 region has 16 residues. The CDR3 DNA is TGTGCCAGCAGCCAACTAGTGGGGGAATCCATCAATGAGCAGTTCTTC. Protein sequence: CASSQLVGESINEQFF.

CDR3 sequence reads: CASRAASYEQYF. The CDR3 nucleotides read TGTGCCAGCCGGGCAGCCTCCTACGAGCAGTACTTC. The rearrangement links TRBV6-2 or TRBV6-3 to TRBJ2-7; D is ambiguous. The germline V gene encodes CDR1 MNHEY and CDR2 SVGEGT. The CDR3 spans 12 residues. Trimming shortened V by 8 bases and J by 0 bases, and 8 bases separated the two germline ends.

J is TRBJ2-3 and V is TRBV10-3, with 13 bases matching TRBD2. The trim removed 4 bases at V and 4 bases at J, leaving 2 bases unmatched. Germline assignment: CDR1 ENHRY and CDR2 SYGVKD. The CDR3 sequence is 15 residues long. CDR3: CAISGTSGGSDTQYF. CDR3 DNA sequence: TGTGCCATCAGTGGGACTAGCGGGGGATCAGATACGCAGTATTTT.

The rearrangement joins TRBV13 to TRBJ1-2; tentative D call: TRBD1 (6 bases). The V and J ends lost 5 bases and 7 bases respectively, with 17 bases between them. This CDR3 comprises 14 residues. Per the germline V gene, CDR1 is PRHDT and CDR2 is FYEKMQ (reference sequence). The CDR3 bases are TGTGCCAGCAGCCCCCTCGGGACACCTTCTGGCTACACCTTC. Translated, it gives CASSPLGTPSGYTF.